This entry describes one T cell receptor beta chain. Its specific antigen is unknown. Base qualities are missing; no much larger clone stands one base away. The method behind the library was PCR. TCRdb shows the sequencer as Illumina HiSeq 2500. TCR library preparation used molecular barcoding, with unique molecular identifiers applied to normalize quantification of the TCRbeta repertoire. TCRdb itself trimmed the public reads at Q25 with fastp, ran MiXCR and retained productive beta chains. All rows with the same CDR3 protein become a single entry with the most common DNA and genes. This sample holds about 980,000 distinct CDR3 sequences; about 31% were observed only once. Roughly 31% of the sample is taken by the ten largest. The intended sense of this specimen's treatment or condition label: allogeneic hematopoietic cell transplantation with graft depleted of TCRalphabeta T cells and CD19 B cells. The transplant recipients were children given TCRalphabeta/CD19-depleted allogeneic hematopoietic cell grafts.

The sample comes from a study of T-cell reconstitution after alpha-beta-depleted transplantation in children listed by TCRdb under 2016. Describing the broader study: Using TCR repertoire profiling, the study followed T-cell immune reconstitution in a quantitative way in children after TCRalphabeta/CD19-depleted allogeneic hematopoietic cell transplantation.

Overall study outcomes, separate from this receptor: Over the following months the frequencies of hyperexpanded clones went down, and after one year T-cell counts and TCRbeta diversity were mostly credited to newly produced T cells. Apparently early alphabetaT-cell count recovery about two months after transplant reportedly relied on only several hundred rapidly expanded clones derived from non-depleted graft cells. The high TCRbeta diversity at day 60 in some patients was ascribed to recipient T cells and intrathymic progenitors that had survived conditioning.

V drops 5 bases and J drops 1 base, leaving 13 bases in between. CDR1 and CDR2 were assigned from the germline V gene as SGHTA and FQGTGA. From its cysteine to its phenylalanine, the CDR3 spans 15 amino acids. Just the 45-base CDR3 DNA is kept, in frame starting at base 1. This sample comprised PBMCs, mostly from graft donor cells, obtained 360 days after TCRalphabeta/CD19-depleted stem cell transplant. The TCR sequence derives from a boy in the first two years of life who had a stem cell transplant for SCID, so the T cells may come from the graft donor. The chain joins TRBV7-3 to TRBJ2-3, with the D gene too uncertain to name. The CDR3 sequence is CASSPSHGGTDTQYF. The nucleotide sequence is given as TGTGCCAGCAGCCCGTCCCATGGGGGCACAGATACGCAGTATTTT. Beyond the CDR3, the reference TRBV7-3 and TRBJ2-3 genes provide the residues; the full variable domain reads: GAGVSQTPSNKVTEKGKYVELRCDPISGHTALYWYRQSLGQGPEFLIYFQGTGAADDSGLPNDRFFAVRPEGSVSTLKIQRTERGDSAVYLCASSPSHGGTDTQYFGPGTRLTVL.